Below, 21 T cell receptor beta chains from the same sample are listed, as sequenced in a study of blood T cell repertoires in COVID-19. Produced via immunoSEQ multiplex PCR; TCRdb's table is partial and in-frame only. Among 300,000 to 400,000 clones listed, about 87% were seen once. Sequenced material: peripheral blood. The source of these receptors is a young man with COVID-19, enrolled during active disease.

This rearrangement joins TRBV27 to TRBJ2-7; 8 bases are a match to TRBD2. Germline loops: CDR1 MNHEY, CDR2 SMNVEV (reference sequence). This CDR3 region has 15 residues. With V trimmed by 5 bases and J by 3 bases, 9 bases remained unmatched. The CDR3 nucleotides are TGTGCCAGCAGTACCCGGGAGGGTGGGGACTACGAGCAGTACTTC. Its translation: CASSTREGGDYEQYF.

This chain links TRBV11-1 with TRBJ2-7; 7 nucleotides align to TRBD1. The J segment lost 2 bases and the V segment lost 2 bases, leaving 6 bases of the junction unmatched. CDR3 length equals 15 residues. CDR1 and CDR2 from the germline V gene are SGHAT and FQDESV (reference sequence). CDR3: CASSLSRTGTYEQYF. The CDR3 nucleotides are TGTGCCAGCAGCTTATCCAGGACAGGCACCTACGAGCAGTACTTC.

The V and J genes are TRBV28 and TRBJ1-2; D gene ambiguous. Germline CDR1 reads MDHEN; CDR2 reads SYDVKM. The CDR3 is made up of 15 amino acids. The V end was cut by 3 bases, the J end by 2 bases, with 13 bases between. The CDR3: CASSLIAVWNYGYTF. DNA of the CDR3: TGTGCCAGCAGTTTGATAGCAGTCTGGAACTATGGCTACACCTTC.

The rearrangement links TRBV6-2 or TRBV6-3 to TRBJ1-2; TRBD1 might be the D (6 bases). Per germline, CDR1 MNHEY and CDR2 SVGEGT. There are 16 residues in the CDR3. Between the trimmed V and J ends, which lost 6 bases and 4 bases, there was a span of 21 bases. Here the CDR3 DNA reads TGTGCCAGCAGCAACTCGGCAGGGGTACCCCTCTATGGCTACACCTTC. Amino acid sequence: CASSNSAGVPLYGYTF.

The chain links TRBV7-8 to TRBJ2-7; 9 bases match TRBD1. Germline V CDR1 and CDR2: SGHVS, FQNEAQ. The CDR3 spans 13 residues. V lost 3 bases to trimming and J lost 7 bases; unmatched junction nucleotides: 4. This chain's CDR3 is CASSFAGTGEQYF. The CDR3 DNA reads as TGTGCCAGCAGCTTCGCCGGGACAGGGGAGCAGTACTTC.

The chain joins TRBV29-1 to TRBJ2-6; the D is unclear. With 7 bases removed from V and 1 base from J, the gap between germline ends came to 14 bases. This CDR3 region has 15 residues. The germline gives CDR1 SQVTM, CDR2 ANQGSEA. CDR3 loop: CSAGSATSGANVLTF. The DNA of the CDR3 is TGCAGCGCCGGGTCCGCCACATCTGGGGCCAACGTCCTGACTTTC.

This clone was detected once. V usage is TRBV27 and J usage is TRBJ1-5; no reliable D call. The CDR3 has 14 amino acids. CDR1 is MNHEY and CDR2 is SMNVEV in the germline V gene (reference sequence). V gave up 7 bases and J gave up 0 bases, with 10 bases separating them. Here the CDR3 reads CASKRSYSNQPQHF. The CDR3 DNA reads as TGTGCCAGCAAAAGGAGTTATAGCAATCAGCCCCAGCATTTT.

The V gene is TRBV7-9, the J gene TRBJ2-2; 8 nucleotides agree with TRBD2. The V gene end was trimmed by 3 bases and the J gene end by 0 bases; junction bases not matched to a gene: 9. The CDR3 covers 18 residues. The V gene's germline CDR1 is SEHNR and CDR2 FQNEAQ (reference sequence). CDR3 DNA sequence: TGTGCCAGCAGCTTTGTAGCGGGGCCCACTCCGAACACCGGGGAGCTGTTTTTT. This encodes CASSFVAGPTPNTGELFF. Using reference TRBV7-9 and TRBJ2-2 for the parts outside the CDR3, the full variable domain is DTGVSQNPRHKITKRGQNVTFRCDPISEHNRLYWYRQTLGQGPEFLTYFQNEAQLEKSRLLSDRFSAERPKGSFSTLEIQRTEQGDSAMYLCASSFVAGPTPNTGELFFGEGSRLTVL.

The V gene is TRBV18, the J gene TRBJ1-1; 7 nucleotides align to TRBD1. The CDR3 runs 16 residues. Germline lookup yields CDR1 KGHSH and CDR2 LQKENI. The trim removed 3 bases at V and 3 bases at J, leaving 10 bases unmatched. Here the CDR3 DNA reads TGTGCCAGCTCACCCTTCTCCCAGGGGGGAGACACTGAAGCTTTCTTT. Encoded protein: CASSPFSQGGDTEAFF. Together with reference TRBV18 and TRBJ1-1, the CDR3 gives the full variable domain: NAGVMQNPRHLVRRRGQEARLRCSPMKGHSHVYWYRQLPEEGLKFMVYLQKENIIDESGMPKERFSAEFPKEGPSILRIQQVVRGDSAAYFCASSPFSQGGDTEAFFGQGTRLTVV.

This clone was seen only a few times. The gene calls are TRBV7-7 and TRBJ2-1; 11 bases fit TRBD2. J lost 4 bases, V lost 5 bases, and 10 bases had no gene match. The length of the CDR3 is 17 residues. The germline V gene has CDR1 SSHAT and CDR2 FNYEAQ (reference sequence). The CDR3 is CASSPTTSGGGYNEQFF. For the CDR3, the DNA is TGTGCCAGCAGCCCCACTACTAGCGGGGGCGGATACAATGAGCAGTTCTTC.

The chain employs TRBV28 and TRBJ1-1, with D possibly TRBD1 on 6 matching bases. The V end lost 5 bases, the J end lost 0 bases, and 10 bases lay between the germline ends. Per the germline V gene, CDR1 is MDHEN and CDR2 is SYDVKM. This CDR3 has 14 residues. The CDR3 DNA reads as TGTGCCAGCAGTCCCAGGGGCATGAACACTGAAGCTTTCTTT. Its translation is CASSPRGMNTEAFF.

The chain employs TRBV19 and TRBJ2-5, with D unresolved. From germline, CDR1 is LNHDA and CDR2 SQIVND (reference sequence). The CDR3 has 13 amino acids. Between the trimmed V and J ends, which lost 7 bases and 5 bases, there was a span of 14 bases. CDR3 coding DNA: TGTGCCAGTACCCCACGAGAGTCCGAGACCCAGTACTTC. It specifies CASTPRESETQYF.

This sequence joins TRBV4-3 and TRBJ2-3, with 7 bases identical to TRBD1. The CDR3 is 13 amino acids. Germline-derived CDR1 and CDR2 are LGHNA and YSLEER. V shed 5 bases, J shed 5 bases, and the junction held 4 bases outside the gene matches. CDR3 in amino acids: CASSTQGLDTQYF. The DNA of the CDR3 is TGCGCCAGCAGCACACAGGGGTTAGATACGCAGTATTTT.

Only one count was recorded for this clone. The CDR3 reads CATRGQADTQYF. DNA for the CDR3: TGTGCCACCAGGGGGCAAGCAGATACGCAGTATTTT. The V and J genes are TRBV24-1 and TRBJ2-3, with D maybe TRBD1 (5 bases). The germline CDR1 and CDR2 sequences are KGHDR and SFDVKD. This CDR3 contains 12 residues. Trimming stripped 7 bases from V and 4 bases from J, with 8 bases between.

The V and J genes are TRBV5-4 and TRBJ2-3, with D maybe TRBD1 (5 bases). CDR1 SGHNT and CDR2 YYREEE come from the germline V gene (reference sequence). This CDR3 is built from 15 residues. Trimming removed 5 bases at V and 0 bases at J, with 13 bases between. The CDR3 here is CASRVDKASTDTQYF. The CDR3 DNA reads as TGTGCCAGCAGAGTGGACAAAGCTAGCACAGATACGCAGTATTTT. The full variable domain, rest sourced from reference TRBV5-4 and TRBJ2-3, is ETGVTQSPTHLIKTRGQQVTLRCSSQSGHNTVSWYQQALGQGPQFIFQYYREEENGRGNFPPRFSGLQFPNYSSELNVNALELDDSALYLCASRVDKASTDTQYFGPGTRLTVL.

This chain connects TRBV9 to TRBJ2-2; 7 nucleotides agree with TRBD1. Looked up from germline, CDR1 is SGDLS and CDR2 is YYNGEE. V lost 4 bases and J lost 4; bases outside the gene matches: 13. This CDR3 contains 17 residues. The CDR3 loop reads CASSSSLNRGVTGELFF. The CDR3 coding sequence is TGTGCCAGCAGCTCCAGCCTTAACAGGGGAGTCACCGGGGAGCTGTTTTTT.

This chain links TRBV5-5 with TRBJ2-1; 8 bases are shared with TRBD1. The CDR3 loop spans 16 amino acids. Trimming at V came to 5 bases and at J to 0 bases, leaving 7 bases not matched to a gene. CDR1 and CDR2 from the germline V gene are SGHKS and YYEKEE (reference sequence). The CDR3 sequence: CASSFGQGGSYNEQFF. The CDR3 region has the DNA TGTGCCAGCAGTTTTGGACAGGGAGGCTCCTACAATGAGCAGTTCTTC.

The chain carries TRBV6-4 and TRBJ1-5; 9 bases map to TRBD1. Germline values: CDR1 MRHNA, CDR2 SNTAGT. Germline trimming cut 8 bases from V and 6 bases from J; bases unmatched to any gene: 11. This CDR3 is 15 amino acids long. The CDR3 sequence is CASLQDRGGGQPQHF. As DNA, the CDR3 is TGTGCCAGCCTACAGGACAGGGGAGGAGGTCAGCCCCAGCATTTT.

The sample holds one count of this clone. This sequence joins TRBV7-2 and TRBJ2-3; D perhaps matches TRBD1 (5 bases). The germline V gene encodes CDR1 SGHTA and CDR2 FQGNSA. Trimming pared 6 bases from V and 4 bases from J, leaving 14 bases between. The CDR3 runs 14 residues. CDR3 sequence (DNA): TGTGCCAGCAGGCCAAATAGGGGCGCAGATACGCAGTATTTT. It yields the protein CASRPNRGADTQYF.

CDR3 amino acids: CASSSLTGRGGYTF. CDR3 DNA sequence: TGTGCCAGCAGTTCCTTGACAGGACGAGGGGGCTACACCTTC. The chain employs TRBV6-2 or TRBV6-3 and TRBJ1-2; the D gene is possibly TRBD1 (6 bases). The germline V gene has CDR1 MNHEY and CDR2 SVGEGT. The CDR3 totals 14 residues. Between the trimmed V and J ends, which lost 4 bases and 8 bases, there was a span of 17 bases.

V is TRBV28 and J is TRBJ2-7; 8 bases are a match to TRBD1. The germline gives CDR1 MDHEN, CDR2 SYDVKM. The ends lost 4 bases at V and 4 bases at J; junction bases unmatched: 6. The CDR3 is 14 amino acids. DNA of the CDR3: TGTGCCAGCAGTTCCTCCACAGGGGGGTACGAGCAGTACTTC. Translating gives CASSSSTGGYEQYF.